Here is one TCR beta chain with its context. This specimen comes from a study of control samples from healthy donors and cancer patients. V lost 5 bases and J lost 13, with 29 bases in between. The CDR3 consists of 16 residues. Germline CDR1 and CDR2: SGHVS and FQNEAQ. The assay was immunoSEQ multiplex PCR, and TCRdb's table has in-frame clones only and misses some. The sample carries about 79,000 clones, approximately 94% recorded once. V gene TRBV7-8 combines with J gene TRBJ1-2; no definite D call. This TCR derives from a woman aged 40-49 years with lung cancer. The sequencing sample was made of PBMCs. The chain's CDR3 is CASSEFYDTVAGVFTF. The CDR3 DNA sequence: TGTGCCAGCAGCGAGTTCTATGACACGGTCGCAGGAGTCTTCACCTTC.